This is a list of T cell receptor beta chains from one sample in a study of CD8 T cells in ankylosing spondylitis. TCRdb re-derived calls from the 5' RACE reads in MiXCR, one entry per CDR3 protein. The repertoire holds 150,000 to 200,000 distinct CDR3 sequences, with about a third as singletons. Source material: synovial fluid, either unsorted or a sorted T cell fraction (not recorded which). The receptors were sampled from a male donor with ankylosing spondylitis. CDR3s include the opening cysteine and the closing phenylalanine or tryptophan. The order of the fields is clone size, V gene, D gene, J gene, CDR3 DNA, CDR3 protein. The D gene is left open where the match is weak. The size field is filled for only some rows; it gives once, few, many or a size class.

clone_size: few; v_call: TRBV19; d_call: NA; j_call: TRBJ2-7; cdr3_nt: TGTGCCAGTACCCCCCGGGGTTCCTACGAGCAGTACTTC; cdr3_aa: CASTPRGSYEQYF
clone_size: many; v_call: TRBV29-1; d_call: TRBD2; j_call: TRBJ2-1; cdr3_nt: TGCAGCGCAATGACTAGCGGGAGTAATGAGCAGTTCTTC; cdr3_aa: CSAMTSGSNEQFF
clone_size: many; v_call: TRBV5-1; d_call: TRBD2; j_call: TRBJ2-7; cdr3_nt: TGCGCCAGCAGCATCGATGGCGGGAGCCCGGGGGACGAGCAGTACTTC; cdr3_aa: CASSIDGGSPGDEQYF
clone_size: many; v_call: TRBV11-2; d_call: NA; j_call: TRBJ1-1; cdr3_nt: TGTGCCAGCAGCCCACCTTCTCTACAGGGACGATCTTTCTTT; cdr3_aa: CASSPPSLQGRSFF
clone_size: NA; v_call: TRBV6-1; d_call: TRBD1; j_call: TRBJ1-2; cdr3_nt: TGTGCCAGCAGACCCGACAGGGACTATGGCTACACCTTC; cdr3_aa: CASRPDRDYGYTF
clone_size: NA; v_call: TRBV20-1; d_call: NA; j_call: TRBJ2-5; cdr3_nt: TGCAGTGCTACCACCTCGTACCAAGAGACCCAGTACTTC; cdr3_aa: CSATTSYQETQYF
clone_size: few; v_call: TRBV5-4; d_call: NA; j_call: TRBJ2-1; cdr3_nt: TGTGCCAGCACGGGACCCCGGGGCAATGAGCAGTTCTTC; cdr3_aa: CASTGPRGNEQFF
clone_size: NA; v_call: TRBV7-8; d_call: NA; j_call: TRBJ2-5; cdr3_nt: TGTGCCAGCAGCTTAGCCGGACACGTGCAAGAGACCCAGTACTTC; cdr3_aa: CASSLAGHVQETQYF
clone_size: few; v_call: TRBV25-1; d_call: TRBD1; j_call: TRBJ1-1; cdr3_nt: TGTGCCAGCAGTGAGAACACAGGGGGCTCGGCTGAAGCTTTCTTT; cdr3_aa: CASSENTGGSAEAFF
clone_size: NA; v_call: TRBV10-1; d_call: TRBD1; j_call: TRBJ2-7; cdr3_nt: TGCGCCAGCAGACCGGGACAGATCTTGGAGGAGCAGTACTTC; cdr3_aa: CASRPGQILEEQYF
clone_size: many; v_call: TRBV11-3; d_call: NA; j_call: TRBJ2-3; cdr3_nt: TGTGCCAGCAGCGCCCGGGCCTCCACAGATACGCAGTATTTT; cdr3_aa: CASSARASTDTQYF
clone_size: few; v_call: TRBV3-1; d_call: NA; j_call: TRBJ2-5; cdr3_nt: TGTGCCAGCAGCCAAGAGTCGGGAGAGACCCAGTACTTC; cdr3_aa: CASSQESGETQYF
clone_size: many; v_call: TRBV7-8; d_call: NA; j_call: TRBJ1-5; cdr3_nt: TGTGCCAGCAGCTTAGAAGCCAGGGTCTTGAATCAGCCCCAGCATTTT; cdr3_aa: CASSLEARVLNQPQHF
clone_size: NA; v_call: TRBV7-3; d_call: NA; j_call: TRBJ1-4; cdr3_nt: TGTGCCAACGGCCCGAATGAAAAACTGTTTTTT; cdr3_aa: CANGPNEKLFF
clone_size: many; v_call: TRBV20-1; d_call: NA; j_call: TRBJ2-6; cdr3_nt: TGCAGTGCTACGAGACGGGAATCTGGGGCCAACGTCCTGACTTTC; cdr3_aa: CSATRRESGANVLTF
clone_size: many; v_call: TRBV20-1; d_call: NA; j_call: TRBJ2-7; cdr3_nt: TGCAGCGCCCGGGGGGCAGCGGACCACGAGCAGTACTTC; cdr3_aa: CSARGAADHEQYF
clone_size: NA; v_call: TRBV27; d_call: NA; j_call: TRBJ2-1; cdr3_nt: TGTGCCAGCAGTTCGAGAATGGGAGTCGGGGTGGGTTACAATGAGCAGTTCTTC; cdr3_aa: CASSSRMGVGVGYNEQFF
clone_size: NA; v_call: TRBV4-3; d_call: NA; j_call: TRBJ2-2; cdr3_nt: TGCGCCAGCAGCCAGGGGCCGAACACCGGGGAGCTGTTTTTT; cdr3_aa: CASSQGPNTGELFF
clone_size: NA; v_call: TRBV4-1; d_call: TRBD2; j_call: TRBJ2-1; cdr3_nt: TGCGCCAGCAGCCAAGTACTAGCGGACTACAATGAGCAGTTCTTC; cdr3_aa: CASSQVLADYNEQFF
clone_size: once; v_call: TRBV7-2; d_call: TRBD2; j_call: TRBJ2-1; cdr3_nt: TGTGCCAGCAGACAGGGACTAGCGGGAGCCAATGAGCAGTTCTTC; cdr3_aa: CASRQGLAGANEQFF
clone_size: NA; v_call: TRBV20-1; d_call: NA; j_call: TRBJ2-3; cdr3_nt: TGCAGTGCGGAACTATCCCGGGGCACAGATACGCAGTATTTT; cdr3_aa: CSAELSRGTDTQYF
clone_size: once; v_call: TRBV6-2/TRBV6-3; d_call: NA; j_call: TRBJ1-1; cdr3_nt: TGTGCCAGTCATCGGGACTCGGGAAGGATGAACACTGAAGCTTTCTTT; cdr3_aa: CASHRDSGRMNTEAFF
clone_size: NA; v_call: TRBV7-9; d_call: TRBD1; j_call: TRBJ1-2; cdr3_nt: TGTGCCAGCAGCTCCTCCGGGACAGGGGTTGTAAGCTACACCTTC; cdr3_aa: CASSSSGTGVVSYTF
clone_size: few; v_call: TRBV5-1; d_call: NA; j_call: TRBJ2-1; cdr3_nt: TGCGCCAGCAGCCCCCCTTTTATCTACAATGAGCAGTTCTTC; cdr3_aa: CASSPPFIYNEQFF
clone_size: once; v_call: TRBV4-1; d_call: NA; j_call: TRBJ1-3; cdr3_nt: TGCGCCAGCAGCCAAGGGAACGGCCTCTCTGGAAACACCATATATTTT; cdr3_aa: CASSQGNGLSGNTIYF
clone_size: many; v_call: TRBV6-1; d_call: NA; j_call: TRBJ1-3; cdr3_nt: TGTGCCAGCAAGGGGCAGGGTAGATCCGGAAACACCATATATTTT; cdr3_aa: CASKGQGRSGNTIYF
clone_size: few; v_call: TRBV3-1; d_call: NA; j_call: TRBJ1-3; cdr3_nt: TGTGCCAGCAGCCCCGCTTTCGGAAACACCATATATTTT; cdr3_aa: CASSPAFGNTIYF
clone_size: few; v_call: TRBV7-2; d_call: NA; j_call: TRBJ2-7; cdr3_nt: TGTGCCAGCAGCTTAGATGTGGGCGGGGTTTCCGAGCAGTACTTC; cdr3_aa: CASSLDVGGVSEQYF
clone_size: NA; v_call: TRBV28; d_call: TRBD2; j_call: TRBJ2-7; cdr3_nt: TGTGCCTCCCTAGCGGGCCATTCCTACGAGCAGTACTTC; cdr3_aa: CASLAGHSYEQYF
clone_size: few; v_call: TRBV11-3; d_call: NA; j_call: TRBJ2-3; cdr3_nt: TGTGCCAGCAGCTTCGACGGGGCCCCGGGTAGGGATACGCAGTATTTT; cdr3_aa: CASSFDGAPGRDTQYF
clone_size: few; v_call: TRBV7-6; d_call: NA; j_call: TRBJ1-2; cdr3_nt: TGTGCCAGCAGCCTTACCGAACTGCCGGGCTATGGCTACACCTTC; cdr3_aa: CASSLTELPGYGYTF
clone_size: NA; v_call: TRBV5-1; d_call: TRBD1; j_call: TRBJ1-2; cdr3_nt: TGCGCCAGCAGCCCGGGACAGGCTGTCGGCTACACCTTC; cdr3_aa: CASSPGQAVGYTF
clone_size: NA; v_call: TRBV29-1; d_call: NA; j_call: TRBJ2-7; cdr3_nt: TGCAGCGTTTCCGGGGACAACTACGAGCAGTACTTC; cdr3_aa: CSVSGDNYEQYF
clone_size: NA; v_call: TRBV11-2; d_call: NA; j_call: TRBJ2-5; cdr3_nt: TGTGCCAGCAGCTTAGCCCCGGGGGCTGGAGAGACCCAGTACTTC; cdr3_aa: CASSLAPGAGETQYF
clone_size: NA; v_call: TRBV7-6; d_call: TRBD2; j_call: TRBJ2-7; cdr3_nt: TGTGCCAGCAGCTTCAGCGGGAACTACGAGCAGTACTTC; cdr3_aa: CASSFSGNYEQYF
clone_size: NA; v_call: TRBV29-1; d_call: NA; j_call: TRBJ2-1; cdr3_nt: TGCAGCGTTGAACAGGGGAGCAGCCATGAGCAGTTCTTC; cdr3_aa: CSVEQGSSHEQFF
clone_size: NA; v_call: TRBV10-3; d_call: TRBD2; j_call: TRBJ2-1; cdr3_nt: TGTGCCATCAGTGAGGCTAGCGGGGGGTTCAATGAGCAGTTCTTC; cdr3_aa: CAISEASGGFNEQFF
clone_size: many; v_call: TRBV20-1; d_call: TRBD2; j_call: TRBJ2-1; cdr3_nt: TGCAGTGCTAGTCTCACCGGGACTAGCGGGGCAGAGCAGTTCTTC; cdr3_aa: CSASLTGTSGAEQFF
clone_size: NA; v_call: TRBV15; d_call: NA; j_call: TRBJ2-2; cdr3_nt: TGTGCCACCAGCAGTCCATCCGGGGGTATGAGGAGGACCGGGGAGCTGTTTTTT; cdr3_aa: CATSSPSGGMRRTGELFF
clone_size: few; v_call: TRBV7-9; d_call: NA; j_call: TRBJ1-2; cdr3_nt: TGTGCCAGCAGCTTAGGGTCAGTCTATGGCTACACCTTC; cdr3_aa: CASSLGSVYGYTF
clone_size: NA; v_call: TRBV24-1; d_call: NA; j_call: TRBJ2-3; cdr3_nt: TGTGCCACCAGTGCCGGAGGGAAAGGGGGCGCGGATACGCAGTATTTT; cdr3_aa: CATSAGGKGGADTQYF
clone_size: many; v_call: TRBV7-8; d_call: NA; j_call: TRBJ1-6; cdr3_nt: TGTGCCAGCAGCCCGAATCCGGGAGACTATAATTCACCCCTCCACTTT; cdr3_aa: CASSPNPGDYNSPLHF